This TCR beta chain was documented in a study of cytomegalovirus exposure and HLA in healthy donors. As for the study in general: A prior study identified approximately 120 million unique TCR beta sequences from 190 million or so T cells. Study-level points and caveats: Certain sequence variants were highly shared and formed a cluster, and this cluster was likely a sequencing artifact. Earlier findings revealed that most TCR beta V segments proved productive either about 87% or about 30% of the time. Analyzed later, association rates of TCRs varied across HLA loci, with DRB1 most and HLA-C fewest.

13 Jbeta primers and 60 Vbeta primers were used for the PCR. The method was immunoSEQ multiplex PCR; TCRdb's version includes in-frame clones alone and lacks a portion of them. The sample lists roughly 110,000 clones; around 61% were seen once. Germline V lookup: CDR1 GTSNPN, CDR2 SVGIG (reference sequence). V trimming: 1 base; J trimming: 3 bases; junction bases outside the gene matches: 1. The CDR3 sequence is 13 residues long. In regard to this clone: Its antigen is as yet unknown.

The chain recombines TRBV30 with TRBJ2-3, with TRBD1 matching 7 bases. The receptor was isolated from a woman under 40 in good health and CMV-seronegative. The sample taken for sequencing was PBMCs. This CDR3 is CAWSGQGTDTQYF. As DNA, the CDR3 is TGTGCCTGGAGTGGACAGGGAACAGATACGCAGTATTTT.